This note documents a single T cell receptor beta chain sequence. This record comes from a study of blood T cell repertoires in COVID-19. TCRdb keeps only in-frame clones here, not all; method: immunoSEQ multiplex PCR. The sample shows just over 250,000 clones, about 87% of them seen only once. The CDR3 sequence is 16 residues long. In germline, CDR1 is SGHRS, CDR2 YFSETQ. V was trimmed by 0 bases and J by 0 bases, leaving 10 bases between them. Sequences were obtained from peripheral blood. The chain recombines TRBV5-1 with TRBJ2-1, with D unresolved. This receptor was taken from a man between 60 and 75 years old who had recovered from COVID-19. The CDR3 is CASSLAALSSYNEQFF. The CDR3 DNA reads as TGCGCCAGCAGCTTGGCCGCCCTGAGCTCCTACAATGAGCAGTTCTTC.